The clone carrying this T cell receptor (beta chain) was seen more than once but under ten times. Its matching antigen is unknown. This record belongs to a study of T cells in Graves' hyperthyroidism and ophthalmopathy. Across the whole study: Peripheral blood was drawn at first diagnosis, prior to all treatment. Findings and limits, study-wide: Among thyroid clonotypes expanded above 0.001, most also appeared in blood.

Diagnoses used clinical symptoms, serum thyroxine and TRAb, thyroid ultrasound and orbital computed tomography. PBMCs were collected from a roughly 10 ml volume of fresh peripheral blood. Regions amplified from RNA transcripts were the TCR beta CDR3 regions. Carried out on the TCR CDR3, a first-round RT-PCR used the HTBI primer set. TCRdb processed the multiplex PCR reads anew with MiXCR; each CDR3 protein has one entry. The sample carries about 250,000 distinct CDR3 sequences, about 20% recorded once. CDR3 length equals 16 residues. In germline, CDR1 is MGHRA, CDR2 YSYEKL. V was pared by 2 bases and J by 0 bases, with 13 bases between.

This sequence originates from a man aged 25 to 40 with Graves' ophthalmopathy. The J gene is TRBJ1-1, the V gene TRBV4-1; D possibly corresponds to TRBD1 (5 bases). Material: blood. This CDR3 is CASSQQTGRMNTEAFF. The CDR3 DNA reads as TGCGCCAGCAGCCAACAGACGGGACGGATGAACACTGAAGCTTTCTTT.